This TCR beta chain was found in a study of identical twins. One entry per CDR3 protein, called by TCRdb with MiXCR from the 5' RACE reads. The table has under 900,000 distinct CDR3 sequences, 9% to 15% seen once. V lost 3 bases and J lost 6, with 12 bases in between. The CDR3 is 14 residues long. Of note for this clonotype: Its specificity is not known.

Study-wide results and limits: For out-of-frame beta sequences, excess twin sharing was weaker. Clonotypes of the beta chain that were abundant in cord blood carried fewer insertions (memory repertoires showed none). Some out-of-frame alpha sequences were shared by twins, and these showed excess low generation probability.

This sample was also put to use in a study of yellow fever vaccine responses in identical twins.

Sequencing was done on a sample of PBMCs. The V gene is TRBV12-3 or TRBV12-4, the J gene TRBJ1-5; the D is unclear. The sequence was obtained from a woman under 30 in good health. This CDR3 is CASSLYPGGQPQHF. The CDR3 DNA reads TGTGCCAGCAGTTTGTACCCTGGCGGTCAGCCCCAGCATTTT.